These 13 T cell receptor beta chains were sequenced from one sample in a study of CD8 T cells in Susac syndrome (dated by TCRdb to between 2019 and 2020). Libraries came from the immunoSEQ multiplex PCR assay. RNA was extracted using the RNeasy kit, and about 0.5 to 1 ug of the RNA was reverse transcribed with random hexamers. TCRdb trimmed public reads at Q25 via fastp, called clones via MiXCR and kept in-frame beta chains. CDR3 protein sequences are deduplicated, and each keeps its most common genes and DNA. This sample holds around 150,000 distinct CDR3 sequences; around 96% were observed only once. 0.095% to 0.14% of the sample goes to the ten largest clones. Sequencing was done on a sample of CD4+ T cells from PBMCs. These receptors all stem from a human donor with multiple sclerosis.

This clonotype has just one count. The V call is TRBV18, the J call TRBJ2-7, with D possibly being TRBD2 (5 bases). Germline values: CDR1 KGHSH, CDR2 LQKENI. This CDR3 is built from 16 residues. The V end lost 4 bases, the J end lost 2 bases, and 18 bases lay between the germline ends. This CDR3 reads CASSLRSAGQAYEQYF. The CDR3 DNA follows: TGTGCCAGCTCACTCCGCTCGGCGGGCCAGGCCTACGAGCAGTACTTC.

The sample holds one count of this clonotype. The chain is built from TRBV27 and TRBJ1-4; 10 bases align to TRBD1. This CDR3 comprises 14 residues. Looked up from germline, CDR1 is MNHEY and CDR2 is SMNVEV (reference sequence). J lost 7 bases, V lost 5 bases, and 4 bases had no gene match. The CDR3 DNA follows: TGTGCCAGCAGTATGACAGGGGGCACTGAAAAACTGTTTTTT. Translated, it gives CASSMTGGTEKLFF.

J is TRBJ2-7 and V is TRBV9, with TRBD1 matching 7 bases. V was pared by 0 bases and J by 6 bases, with 6 bases of the junction left unmatched. This CDR3 is 14 amino acids long. CDR1 and CDR2 from the germline V gene are SGDLS and YYNGEE. CDR3 sequence (DNA): TGTGCCAGCAGCGTAGTTGACAGGGAAGGCGAGCAGTACTTC. Residues: CASSVVDREGEQYF. The variable domain in full, completed from reference TRBV9 and TRBJ2-7, reads DSGVTQTPKHLITATGQRVTLRCSPRSGDLSVYWYQQSLDQGLQFLIQYYNGEERAKGNILERFSAQQFPDLHSELNLSSLELGDSALYFCASSVVDREGEQYFGPGTRLTVT.

This rearrangement joins TRBV20-1 to TRBJ2-3; D gene unclear. Germline V gene sequence: CDR1 DFQATT, CDR2 SNEGSKA (reference sequence). CDR3 length: 13 amino acids. Trimming took off 3 bases at V and 1 base at J, with 8 bases between the two ends. CDR3 bases: TGCAGTGCTAGTGTATCGGGCACAGATACGCAGTATTTT. It specifies CSASVSGTDTQYF.

The chain links TRBV20-1 to TRBJ2-5; D is possibly TRBD1 (6 bases). The CDR3 loop spans 11 amino acids. Germline loops: CDR1 DFQATT, CDR2 SNEGSKA (reference sequence). Deletions cut 2 bases from V and 9 bases from J, with 10 bases between. DNA for the CDR3: TGCAGTGCTAGACAGAACAGGGCCCAGTACTTC. Amino acids: CSARQNRAQYF.

The chain uses TRBV29-1 and TRBJ2-1, with TRBD2 matching 14 bases. Germline CDR1 reads SQVTM; CDR2 reads ANQGSEA. The CDR3 spans 12 residues. The junction had 6 bases not matched to a gene; V was cut back by 7 bases and J by 13 bases. The CDR3 DNA reads as TGCAGCGCCGGACTAGCGGGAGGAAACCAGTTCTTC. It yields the protein CSAGLAGGNQFF.

The chain joins TRBV6-5 to TRBJ1-1; D ambiguous. Between the trimmed V and J ends, which lost 7 bases and 1 base, there was a span of 13 bases. CDR3 length equals 14 residues. In germline, CDR1 is MNHEY, CDR2 SVGAGI. Here the CDR3 DNA reads TGTGCCAGCAAATCACTAGGGTGGAACACTGAAGCTTTCTTT. This sequence encodes CASKSLGWNTEAFF.

The rearrangement joins TRBV20-1 to TRBJ1-5, with D perhaps TRBD1 (5 bases). Trimming removed 0 bases from V and 1 base from J, with 13 bases in between. In germline, CDR1 is DFQATT, CDR2 SNEGSKA (reference sequence). CDR3 length equals 16 residues. CDR3 nucleotides: TGCAGTGCTAGAGACCTAGGACACGCGAGCAATCAGCCCCAGCATTTT. The encoded protein is CSARDLGHASNQPQHF.

CDR3 region: CSASPLTGGLPLLHPGPRQYF. The CDR3 DNA is TGCAGTGCTAGTCCACTAACGGGGGGACTACCGTTATTACATCCTGGCCCCAGGCAGTATTTT. The chain has TRBV20-1 and TRBJ2-3; 7 nucleotides match TRBD2. V lost 3 bases and J lost 11; bases outside the gene matches: 35. Germline V gene lookup returns CDR1 DFQATT and CDR2 SNEGSKA (reference sequence). The length of the CDR3 is 21 residues.

The chain carries TRBV29-1 and TRBJ1-1; D call uncertain. CDR3 length: 11 residues. Trimming stripped 4 bases from V and 11 bases from J, with 14 bases between. Per germline, CDR1 SQVTM and CDR2 ANQGSEA. The CDR3: CSVVIRGRAFF. Here the CDR3 DNA reads TGCAGCGTTGTTATCCGGGGTCGGGCTTTCTTT.

V usage is TRBV18 and J usage is TRBJ1-6; maybe TRBD1 (6 bases). The CDR3 loop spans 16 amino acids. Per the germline V gene, CDR1 is KGHSH and CDR2 is LQKENI. With 3 bases removed from V and 6 bases from J, the gap between germline ends came to 15 bases. The CDR3 bases are TGTGCCAGCTCACCTACAGGGTATAACGGTAATTCACCCCTCCACTTT. This sequence encodes CASSPTGYNGNSPLHF.

The V gene is TRBV28, the J gene TRBJ2-5; unclear D gene. CDR1 is MDHEN, CDR2 SYDVKM, per germline. The CDR3 runs 13 residues. V gave up 5 bases and J gave up 3 bases, with 10 bases separating them. CDR3 residues: CASSPRLEETQYF. As DNA, the CDR3 is TGTGCCAGCAGTCCCCGTTTGGAAGAGACCCAGTACTTC.

This rearrangement joins TRBV19 to TRBJ2-7; D is possibly TRBD2 (6 bases). This CDR3 spans 13 amino acids. Germline CDR1 LNHDA, CDR2 SQIVND (reference sequence). V was pared by 8 bases and J by 1 base, with 12 bases between. CDR3 amino acids: CASSYLASYEQYF. The CDR3 DNA reads as TGTGCCAGTTCATATCTAGCGTCCTACGAGCAGTACTTC.